The rows below give T cell receptor beta chains drawn from one sample of a study of T cell responses to AZD1222 COVID-19 vaccine. The repertoire was sequenced with immunoSEQ multiplex PCR; TCRdb's copy has only in-frame clones and lacks some. The data show about 120,000 clones, about 93% seen once. The starting material was peripheral blood, obtained 28 days after the second AZD1222 dose. Every receptor here comes from an adult who received the AZD1222 COVID-19 vaccine. Both conserved end residues are trimmed from each CDR3.

CDR3 protein: ASSQWDFQPQH; V gene: TRBV23-1; J gene: TRBJ1-5
CDR3 protein: ASSPTLFSNQPQH; V gene: TRBV3-1/TRBV3-2; J gene: TRBJ1-5
CDR3 protein: ASSTGYTEAF; V gene: TRBV6-5; J gene: TRBJ1-1
CDR3 protein: ASSYSERAPYNEQF; V gene: TRBV6-6; J gene: TRBJ2-1
CDR3 protein: ASTTGLAENTGELF; V gene: TRBV19; J gene: TRBJ2-2
CDR3 protein: ASSTGGGGETQY; V gene: TRBV6-5; J gene: TRBJ2-5
CDR3 protein: ASSYSTEAGYT; V gene: TRBV6-6; J gene: TRBJ1-2
CDR3 protein: ASSFGNTIY; V gene: TRBV11-2; J gene: TRBJ1-3
CDR3 protein: ATSRARVGEAF; V gene: TRBV15; J gene: TRBJ1-1
CDR3 protein: ASSLAEAYPNEQF; V gene: TRBV7-9; J gene: TRBJ2-1
CDR3 protein: ASEKLDGTNTEAF; V gene: TRBV6-5; J gene: TRBJ1-1
CDR3 protein: ASSSSGLGTEQY; V gene: TRBV7-9; J gene: TRBJ2-7
CDR3 protein: ASTPGPTDEQY; V gene: TRBV28; J gene: TRBJ2-7
CDR3 protein: ASSDEMWDTEAF; V gene: TRBV6-1; J gene: TRBJ1-1
CDR3 protein: ASSRDGGNTIY; V gene: TRBV7-9; J gene: TRBJ1-3
CDR3 protein: ASSEGLGSYQETQY; V gene: TRBV25-1; J gene: TRBJ2-5
CDR3 protein: ASSPGGNEQF; V gene: TRBV19; J gene: TRBJ2-1
CDR3 protein: ASSSHPGQGTEAF; V gene: TRBV7-3; J gene: TRBJ1-1
CDR3 protein: ASSRGPTADTQY; V gene: TRBV11-3; J gene: TRBJ2-3
CDR3 protein: ASSVSLAGTGELF; V gene: TRBV9; J gene: TRBJ2-2
CDR3 protein: ASNRAGVSYEQY; V gene: TRBV2; J gene: TRBJ2-7
CDR3 protein: ASSLAWREGGELF; V gene: TRBV5-1; J gene: TRBJ2-2